The 32 T cell receptor beta chains listed next were all sequenced from one sample in a study of beta chain features in type 1 diabetes. Expressed TCRB transcripts got sequenced, as all isolated RNA was reverse transcribed. Assay: immunoSEQ multiplex PCR; the TCRdb copy retains only in-frame clones and omits some. The sample shows approximately 250,000 clones, about 9.3% of them seen only once. Sequencing was carried out using naive CD4+ T cells from blood. The receptors originated from a woman between 18 and 29 years old in good health.

This clone was found a few times. V usage is TRBV4-2 and J usage is TRBJ1-1; 10 bases are shared with TRBD1. J gave up 5 bases and V 1 base, and 10 bases lay outside the gene matches. CDR3 length equals 17 residues. CDR1 LGHNA and CDR2 YNFKEQ come from the germline V gene. DNA of the CDR3: TGTGCCAGCAGCCAAGGCGACAGGGGGCGGTCGAGAACTGAAGCTTTCTTT. Protein product: CASSQGDRGRSRTEAFF.

This clone was counted a few times. The rearrangement joins TRBV5-6 to TRBJ2-5; D possibly corresponds to TRBD1 (6 bases). V gave up 4 bases and J gave up 2 bases, with 9 bases separating them. This CDR3 comprises 13 residues. Germline V lookup: CDR1 SGHDT, CDR2 YYEEEE. CDR3 coding DNA: TGTGCCAGCAGCAGGACAGTTCAAGAGACCCAGTACTTC. Its translation is CASSRTVQETQYF. The whole variable domain, filled in from reference TRBV5-6 and TRBJ2-5, reads DAGVTQSPTHLIKTRGQQVTLRCSPKSGHDTVSWYQQALGQGPQFIFQYYEEEERQRGNFPDRFSGHQFPNYSSELNVNALLLGDSALYLCASSRTVQETQYFGPGTRLLVL.

In this sample, this clone turned up a few times. This chain connects TRBV5-4 to TRBJ2-3, with TRBD2 matching over 8 bases. CDR3 length equals 16 residues. J lost 0 bases, V lost 4 bases, and 7 bases had no gene match. Germline values: CDR1 SGHNT, CDR2 YYREEE (reference sequence). Written as DNA, the CDR3 is TGTGCCAGCAGCCTCCGGACGGGGGGGAGCACAGATACGCAGTATTTT. Translating gives CASSLRTGGSTDTQYF.

This clone was seen a few times. V gene TRBV5-4 combines with J gene TRBJ2-3; 9 bases map to TRBD1. The length of the CDR3 is 16 residues. J was trimmed by 2 bases and V by 1 base; bases with no gene match: 5. Germline CDR1 SGHNT, CDR2 YYREEE (reference sequence). The CDR3 region is CASSLRTGAYTDTQYF. Written as DNA, the CDR3 is TGTGCCAGCAGCTTGAGGACAGGGGCCTACACAGATACGCAGTATTTT.

This rearrangement joins TRBV19 to TRBJ1-2; 7 positions agree with TRBD1. The V segment lost 4 bases and the J segment 6 bases; nucleotides outside the gene matches: 11. The CDR3 runs 15 residues. CDR1 LNHDA and CDR2 SQIVND come from the germline V gene (reference sequence). For the CDR3, the DNA is TGTGCCAGTAGTACACCGGACAGGTCTTCGAATGGCTACACCTTC. Its translation is CASSTPDRSSNGYTF.

This clone showed up just a few times. DNA for the CDR3: TGTGCCAGCAGTGAATTCGCGCAGGGCGGAGACACTGAAGCTTTCTTT. Translated, it gives CASSEFAQGGDTEAFF. The chain carries TRBV6-1 and TRBJ1-1; D is possibly TRBD1 (5 bases). CDR1 is MNHNS, CDR2 SASEGT, per germline. Trimming took off 2 bases at V and 3 bases at J, with 16 bases between the two ends. CDR3 length equals 16 residues.

The chain is built from TRBV9 and TRBJ2-2; D possibly corresponds to TRBD1 (6 bases). The CDR3 is 14 residues long. From germline, CDR1 is SGDLS and CDR2 YYNGEE. Trimming stripped 4 bases from V and 4 bases from J, with 11 bases between. CDR3 residues: CASSFTGFTGELFF. The CDR3 DNA sequence: TGTGCCAGCAGCTTTACAGGGTTCACCGGGGAGCTGTTTTTT.

In this sample, this clone turned up a few times. The chain recombines TRBV7-2 with TRBJ2-7; weak D call: TRBD1 (6 bases). The V end was cut by 1 base, the J end by 2 bases, with 12 bases between. CDR1 SGHTA and CDR2 FQGNSA come from the germline V gene. The CDR3 sequence is 15 residues long. The CDR3: CASSLDPGTTYEQYF. The CDR3 DNA follows: TGTGCCAGCAGCTTAGATCCCGGGACAACCTACGAGCAGTACTTC.

A few counts support this clone. The CDR3 DNA sequence: TGTGCCACCCACCGGGATTGGGATCAGCCCCAGCATTTT. This translates into CATHRDWDQPQHF. The chain is built from TRBV2 and TRBJ1-5; D is uncertain. The CDR3 is 13 residues long. Trimming stripped 10 bases from V and 5 bases from J, with 15 bases between. Germline CDR1 is SNHLY and CDR2 is FYNNEI.

The genes are TRBV18 and TRBJ1-4; no firm D call. The CDR3 has 15 residues. Germline CDR1 reads KGHSH; CDR2 reads LQKENI. Deletions cut 6 bases from V and 0 bases from J, with 11 bases between. Here the CDR3 reads CASSVEATTNEKLFF. CDR3 nucleotides: TGTGCCAGCTCGGTGGAGGCAACAACTAATGAAAAACTGTTTTTT.

This clone turned up a few times. The chain is built from TRBV7-9 and TRBJ1-2; tentatively, D is TRBD1 (6 bases). This CDR3 has 16 residues. Per the germline V gene, CDR1 is SEHNR and CDR2 is FQNEAQ (reference sequence). The germline V and J ends were trimmed by 5 bases and 8 bases, with 24 bases remaining between them. CDR3 nucleotides: TGTGCCAGCAGCGAACCACTGCTCGACAGGTCGGGCGGCTACACCTTC. Amino acids: CASSEPLLDRSGGYTF.

The chain uses TRBV5-1 and TRBJ1-1; tentative D call: TRBD1 (5 bases). Per germline, CDR1 SGHRS and CDR2 YFSETQ. Trimming cost V 0 bases and J 5 bases, with 11 bases left between them. This CDR3 region has 14 residues. The CDR3 DNA is TGCGCCAGCAGCTTGGATACGGGGGGGACTGAAGCTTTCTTT. Its protein is CASSLDTGGTEAFF. Variable domain in full (rest from reference TRBV5-1 and TRBJ1-1): KAGVTQTPRYLIKTRGQQVTLSCSPISGHRSVSWYQQTPGQGLQFLFEYFSETQRNKGNFPGRFSGRQFSNSRSEMNVSTLELGDSALYLCASSLDTGGTEAFFGQGTRLTVV.

The V call is TRBV25-1, the J call TRBJ2-7; D gene unclear. Trimming shortened V by 4 bases and J by 1 base, and 5 bases separated the two germline ends. The germline gives CDR1 MGHDK, CDR2 SYGVNS. This CDR3 is 12 amino acids long. The CDR3 DNA sequence: TGTGCCAGCAGTGGAGGATCCTACGAGCAGTACTTC. Its translation: CASSGGSYEQYF.

This clone was counted between two and nine times. The V and J genes are TRBV19 and TRBJ2-1; D is uncertain. Trimming removed 3 bases from V and 0 bases from J, with 9 bases in between. Germline CDR1 and CDR2: LNHDA and SQIVND (reference sequence). There are 15 residues in the CDR3. The CDR3 is CASSMRSSSYNEQFF. CDR3 coding DNA: TGTGCCAGTAGTATGAGGTCAAGCTCCTACAATGAGCAGTTCTTC.

Here the CDR3 reads CASSLTSSSGEYF. The CDR3 DNA reads TGTGCCAGCAGCTTAACTTCTTCTTCGGGGGAGTACTTC. J is TRBJ2-4 and V is TRBV7-9; weak D call: TRBD2 (6 bases). The CDR3 loop spans 13 amino acids. V lost 2 bases and J lost 14, with 16 bases in between. The germline gives CDR1 SEHNR, CDR2 FQNEAQ (reference sequence).

This clone was observed a few times. The J gene is TRBJ2-7, the V gene TRBV30, with TRBD1 matching 8 bases. CDR1 GTSNPN and CDR2 SVGIG come from the germline V gene (reference sequence). The V gene end was trimmed by 5 bases and the J gene end by 6 bases; junction bases not matched to a gene: 6. CDR3 length: 12 amino acids. This chain's CDR3 is CAWDRGFSEQYF. CDR3 DNA sequence: TGTGCCTGGGACAGGGGCTTCAGCGAGCAGTACTTC.

Only a few counts were recorded for this clone. This chain uses TRBV30 with TRBJ2-3, with TRBD2 identical over 9 bases. Germline trimming cut 5 bases from V and 2 bases from J; bases unmatched to any gene: 14. Germline lookup yields CDR1 GTSNPN and CDR2 SVGIG (reference sequence). The CDR3 covers 17 residues. The CDR3 spells CAWQAPGGGATTDTQYF. The CDR3 DNA is TGTGCCTGGCAGGCCCCAGGCGGGGGGGCCACCACAGATACGCAGTATTTT.

The chain carries TRBV4-1 and TRBJ2-5; 7 bases line up with TRBD1. J lost 3 bases, V lost 0 bases, and 13 bases had no gene match. The CDR3 covers 18 residues. Germline V gene data show CDR1 as MGHRA and CDR2 as YSYEKL. CDR3 residues: CASSQDRVAAGGEETQYF. CDR3 DNA: TGCGCCAGCAGCCAAGATCGGGTTGCGGCAGGGGGTGAAGAGACCCAGTACTTC.

In the case of this clone: The sample carries other DNA sequences with the same CDR3. The V and J genes are TRBV5-1 and TRBJ2-2; 7 nucleotides agree with TRBD1. Germline CDR1 SGHRS, CDR2 YFSETQ. The CDR3 contains 15 residues. With 0 bases clipped from V and 3 bases from J, the junction kept 2 bases outside the gene matches. The CDR3, as DNA: TGCGCCAGCAGCTTGGACAGGGGTGACACCGGGGAGCTGTTTTTT. It specifies CASSLDRGDTGELFF.

The chain combines TRBV5-1 with TRBJ2-5; 16 positions match TRBD2. The ends lost 3 bases at V and 4 bases at J; junction bases unmatched: 3. The CDR3 spans 16 residues. The germline gives CDR1 SGHRS, CDR2 YFSETQ. The CDR3 nucleotides are TGCGCCAGCAGCTCGGGGACTAGCGGGAGGGGAGAGACCCAGTACTTC. Amino acids: CASSSGTSGRGETQYF.

This rearrangement joins TRBV2 to TRBJ2-1; 8 bases are shared with TRBD2. J gave up 2 bases and V 5 bases, and 11 bases lay outside the gene matches. CDR1 SNHLY and CDR2 FYNNEI come from the germline V gene. The CDR3 length is 17 residues. CDR3 DNA sequence: TGTGCCAGCAGTTTTGGACTGATTAGCGGGGCCTACAATGAGCAGTTCTTC. Its protein product is CASSFGLISGAYNEQFF.

In its sample, this clone was seen a few times. This sequence joins TRBV10-3 and TRBJ2-2; 10 nucleotides match TRBD1. The ends lost 4 bases at V and 4 bases at J; junction bases unmatched: 0. This CDR3 is 14 amino acids long. The germline V gene has CDR1 ENHRY and CDR2 SYGVKD. The CDR3 DNA follows: TGTGCCATCAGTGGGACAGGGGGCACCGGGGAGCTGTTTTTT. Protein sequence: CAISGTGGTGELFF.

This clone was counted a few times. In DNA, the CDR3 is TGTGCCAGCAGCCCAGGAGCGCTAGCGGGAGGATCTGGGGCCAACGTCCTGACTTTC. It is translated as CASSPGALAGGSGANVLTF. This chain connects TRBV4-2 to TRBJ2-6; 11 nucleotides line up with TRBD2. The length of the CDR3 is 19 residues. Germline CDR1 is LGHNA and CDR2 is YNFKEQ. V lost 4 bases to trimming and J lost 1 base; unmatched junction nucleotides: 9.

The rearrangement uses TRBV15 and TRBJ2-7, with TRBD1 identical over 9 bases. Germline assignment: CDR1 LNHNV and CDR2 YYDKDF (reference sequence). CDR3 length: 15 residues. J was trimmed by 4 bases and V by 5 bases; bases with no gene match: 9. The CDR3 DNA reads TGTGCCACCAGCCGCGGCGGGACAGGGATTTACGAGCAGTACTTC. Its translation: CATSRGGTGIYEQYF. The variable domain in full, completed from reference TRBV15 and TRBJ2-7, reads DAMVIQNPRYQVTQFGKPVTLSCSQTLNHNVMYWYQQKSSQAPKLLFHYYDKDFNNEADTPDNFQSRRPNTSFCFLDIRSPGLGDTAMYLCATSRGGTGIYEQYFGPGTRLTVT.

J is TRBJ2-3 and V is TRBV2; 12 bases agree with TRBD1. Trimming cost V 7 bases and J 4 bases; bases outside gene matches: 3. CDR3 length: 14 residues. Germline CDR1 and CDR2: SNHLY and FYNNEI. CDR3 amino acids: CASTGQGAADTQYF. The CDR3 region has the DNA TGTGCCAGCACGGGACAGGGGGCGGCAGATACGCAGTATTTT.

This clone was counted a single time. This chain joins TRBV12-2 and TRBJ2-7; the listed D gene, TRBD2, was not tested against the DNA. TRBV12-2 corresponds to a pseudogene. CDR3 length: 14 residues. The CDR3 bases are TGTGCAAGTCGCAATAGCGGTTGCTCCTACGAGCAGTACTTC. Translation: CASRNSGCSYEQYF.

This CDR3 is CASSQALRGTEAFF. The CDR3 DNA is TGTGCCAGCAGCCAAGCCCTAAGGGGCACTGAAGCTTTCTTT. The chain combines TRBV14 with TRBJ1-1; a possible D gene is TRBD1 (5 bases). CDR1 is SGHDN and CDR2 is FVKESK in the germline V gene. CDR3 length: 14 amino acids. Trimming removed 1 base at V and 4 bases at J, with 10 bases between.

This clone has just a few counts. The chain has TRBV9 and TRBJ2-5; D unclear. The CDR3 totals 14 residues. The V end lost 0 bases, the J end lost 1 base, and 7 bases lay between the germline ends. Per germline, CDR1 SGDLS and CDR2 YYNGEE. CDR3 DNA: TGTGCCAGCAGCGTAGAATTGAGCCAAGAGACCCAGTACTTC. This codes for CASSVELSQETQYF.

The chain uses TRBV7-2 and TRBJ2-2, with D possibly matching TRBD1 (6 bases). Germline CDR1 and CDR2: SGHTA and FQGNSA. Trimming left V 5 bases short and J 4 bases short, with 17 bases between. The CDR3 consists of 16 residues. The DNA of the CDR3 is TGTGCCAGCAGCCCTAAACAGGGAAGGAGCACCGGGGAGCTGTTTTTT. Translated, it gives CASSPKQGRSTGELFF.

The chain has TRBV18 and TRBJ1-1; weak D call: TRBD1 (5 bases). The CDR3 covers 13 residues. Deletions cut 3 bases from V and 3 bases from J, with 8 bases between. Germline CDR1 and CDR2: KGHSH and LQKENI. The CDR3 nucleotides are TGTGCCAGCTCACCCGACAGCCACACTGAAGCTTTCTTT. Protein: CASSPDSHTEAFF.

This clone has just a few counts. The chain has TRBV18 and TRBJ2-3; 9 nucleotides agree with TRBD2. V trimming: 2 bases; J trimming: 0 bases; junction bases outside the gene matches: 6. The CDR3 spans 17 residues. In germline, CDR1 is KGHSH, CDR2 LQKENI. CDR3: CASSPMGTSPSTDTQYF. The CDR3 DNA follows: TGTGCCAGCTCACCAATGGGGACTAGCCCGAGCACAGATACGCAGTATTTT.

This clone has just a few counts. The chain joins TRBV9 to TRBJ2-3; unclear D gene. CDR1 is SGDLS, CDR2 YYNGEE, per germline. V was shortened by 0 bases and J by 6 bases, with 14 bases between the two germline ends. The CDR3 is made up of 15 amino acids. In DNA form, the CDR3 reads TGTGCCAGCAGCGTAGGGGCAGAGTTCGTCGATACGCAGTATTTT. Translated: CASSVGAEFVDTQYF.